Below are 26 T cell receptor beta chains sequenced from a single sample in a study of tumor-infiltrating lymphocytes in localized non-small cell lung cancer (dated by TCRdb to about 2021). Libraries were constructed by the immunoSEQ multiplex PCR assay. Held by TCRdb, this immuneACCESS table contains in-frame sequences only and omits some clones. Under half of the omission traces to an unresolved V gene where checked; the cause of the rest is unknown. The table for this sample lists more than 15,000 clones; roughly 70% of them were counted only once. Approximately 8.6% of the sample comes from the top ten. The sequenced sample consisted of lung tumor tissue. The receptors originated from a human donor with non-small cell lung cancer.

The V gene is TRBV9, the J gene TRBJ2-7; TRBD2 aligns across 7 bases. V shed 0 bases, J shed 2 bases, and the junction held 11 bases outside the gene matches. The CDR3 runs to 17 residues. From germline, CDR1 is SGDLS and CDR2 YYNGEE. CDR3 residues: CASSVGASGDLAYEQYF. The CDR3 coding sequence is TGTGCCAGCAGCGTAGGGGCTAGCGGAGACCTGGCCTACGAGCAGTACTTC.

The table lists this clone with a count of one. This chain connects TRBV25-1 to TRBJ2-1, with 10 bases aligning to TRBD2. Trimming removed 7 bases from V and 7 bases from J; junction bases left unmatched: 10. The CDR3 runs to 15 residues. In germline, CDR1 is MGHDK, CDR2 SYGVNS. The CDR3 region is CASTPGLADLNEQFF. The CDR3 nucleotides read TGTGCCAGCACCCCCGGACTAGCGGATCTTAATGAGCAGTTCTTC. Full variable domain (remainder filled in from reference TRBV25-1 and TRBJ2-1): EADIYQTPRYLVIGTGKKITLECSQTMGHDKMYWYQQDPGMELHLIHYSYGVNSTEKGDLSSESTVSRIRTEHFPLTLESARPSHTSQYLCASTPGLADLNEQFFGPGTRLTVL.

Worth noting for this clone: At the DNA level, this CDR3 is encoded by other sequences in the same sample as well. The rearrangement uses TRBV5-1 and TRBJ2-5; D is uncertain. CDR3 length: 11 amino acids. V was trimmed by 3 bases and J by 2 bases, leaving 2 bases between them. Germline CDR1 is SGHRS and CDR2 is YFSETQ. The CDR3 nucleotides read TGCGCCAGCAGCTCACAAGAGACCCAGTACTTC. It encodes CASSSQETQYF.

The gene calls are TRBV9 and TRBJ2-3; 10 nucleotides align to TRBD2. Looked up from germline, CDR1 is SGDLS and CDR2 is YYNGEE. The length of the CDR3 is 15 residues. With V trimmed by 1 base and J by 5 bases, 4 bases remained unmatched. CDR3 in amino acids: CASSVSSGSLDTQYF. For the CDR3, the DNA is TGTGCCAGCAGCGTATCTAGCGGGAGTTTAGATACGCAGTATTTT.

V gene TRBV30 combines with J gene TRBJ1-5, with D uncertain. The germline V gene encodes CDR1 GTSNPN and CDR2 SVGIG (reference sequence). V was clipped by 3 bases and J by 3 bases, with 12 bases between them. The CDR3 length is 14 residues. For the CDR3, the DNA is TGTGCCTGGAGCCCAGGTCCTTTCAATCAGCCCCAGCATTTT. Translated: CAWSPGPFNQPQHF.

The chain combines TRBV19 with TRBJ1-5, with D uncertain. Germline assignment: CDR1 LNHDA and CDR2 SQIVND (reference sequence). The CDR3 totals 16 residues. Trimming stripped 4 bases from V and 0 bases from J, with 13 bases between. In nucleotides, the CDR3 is TGTGCCAGTAGTAAGATGGAGGCCCATAGCAATCAGCCCCAGCATTTT. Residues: CASSKMEAHSNQPQHF.

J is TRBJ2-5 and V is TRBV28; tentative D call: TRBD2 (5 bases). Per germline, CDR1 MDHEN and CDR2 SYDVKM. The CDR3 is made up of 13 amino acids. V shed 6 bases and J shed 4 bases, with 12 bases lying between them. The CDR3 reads CASSRGSTETQYF. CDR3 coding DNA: TGTGCCAGCAGCCGAGGGTCGACAGAGACCCAGTACTTC.

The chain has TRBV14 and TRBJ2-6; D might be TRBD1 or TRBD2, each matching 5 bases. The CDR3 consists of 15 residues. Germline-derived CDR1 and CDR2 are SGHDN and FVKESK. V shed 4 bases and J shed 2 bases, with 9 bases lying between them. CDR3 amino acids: CASSRDGTGANVLTF. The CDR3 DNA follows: TGTGCCAGCAGCCGGGACGGAACTGGGGCCAACGTCCTGACTTTC.

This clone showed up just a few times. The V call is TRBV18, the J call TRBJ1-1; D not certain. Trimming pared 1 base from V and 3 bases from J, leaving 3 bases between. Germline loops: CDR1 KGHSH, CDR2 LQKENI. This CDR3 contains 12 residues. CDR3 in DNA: TGTGCCAGCTCACCACGCGACACTGAAGCTTTCTTT. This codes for CASSPRDTEAFF.

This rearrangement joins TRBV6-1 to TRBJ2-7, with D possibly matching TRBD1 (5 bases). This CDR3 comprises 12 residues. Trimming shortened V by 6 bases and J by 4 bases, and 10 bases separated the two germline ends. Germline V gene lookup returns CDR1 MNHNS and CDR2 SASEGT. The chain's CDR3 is CASRQGFYEQYF. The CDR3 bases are TGTGCCAGCAGGCAGGGATTTTACGAGCAGTACTTC.

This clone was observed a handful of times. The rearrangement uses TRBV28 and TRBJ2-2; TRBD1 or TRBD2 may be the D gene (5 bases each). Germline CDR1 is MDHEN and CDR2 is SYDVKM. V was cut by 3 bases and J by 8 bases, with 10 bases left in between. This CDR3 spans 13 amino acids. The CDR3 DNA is TGTGCCAGCAGTTTGCCGGGGCCGGGGGAGCTGTTTTTT. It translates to CASSLPGPGELFF.

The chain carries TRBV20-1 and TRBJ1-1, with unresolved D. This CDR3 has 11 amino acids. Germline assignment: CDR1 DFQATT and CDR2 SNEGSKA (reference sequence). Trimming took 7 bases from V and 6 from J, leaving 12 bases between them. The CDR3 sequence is CSVNREAEAFF. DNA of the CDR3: TGCAGTGTAAACCGGGAGGCTGAAGCTTTCTTT.

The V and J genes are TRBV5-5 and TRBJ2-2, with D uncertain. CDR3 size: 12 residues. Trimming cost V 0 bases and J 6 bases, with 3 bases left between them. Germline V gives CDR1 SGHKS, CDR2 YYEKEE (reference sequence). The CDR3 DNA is TGTGCCAGCAGCTTGGCCCCCGGGGAGCTGTTTTTT. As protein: CASSLAPGELFF.

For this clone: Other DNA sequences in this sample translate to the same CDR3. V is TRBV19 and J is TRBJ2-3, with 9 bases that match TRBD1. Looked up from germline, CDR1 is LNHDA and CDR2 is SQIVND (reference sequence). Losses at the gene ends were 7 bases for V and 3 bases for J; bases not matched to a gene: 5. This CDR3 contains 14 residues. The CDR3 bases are TGTGCCAGTACCACGGGACAGGGTACAGATACGCAGTATTTT. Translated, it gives CASTTGQGTDTQYF. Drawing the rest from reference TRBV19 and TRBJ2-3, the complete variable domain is DGGITQSPKYLFRKEGQNVTLSCEQNLNHDAMYWYRQDPGQGLRLIYYSQIVNDFQKGDIAEGYSVSREKKESFPLTVTSAQKNPTAFYLCASTTGQGTDTQYFGPGTRLTVL.

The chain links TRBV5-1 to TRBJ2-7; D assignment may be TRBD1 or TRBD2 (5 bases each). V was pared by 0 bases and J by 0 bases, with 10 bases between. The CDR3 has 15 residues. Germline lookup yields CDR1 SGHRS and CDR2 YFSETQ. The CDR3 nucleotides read TGCGCCAGCAGCTTGGACGGGGCAAGCTCCTACGAGCAGTACTTC. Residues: CASSLDGASSYEQYF.

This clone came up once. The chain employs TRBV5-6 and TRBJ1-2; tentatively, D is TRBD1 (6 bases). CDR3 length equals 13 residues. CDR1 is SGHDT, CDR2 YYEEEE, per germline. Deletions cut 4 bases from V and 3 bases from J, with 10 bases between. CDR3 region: CASSTGFDYGYTF. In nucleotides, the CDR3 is TGTGCCAGCAGCACAGGGTTCGACTATGGCTACACCTTC.

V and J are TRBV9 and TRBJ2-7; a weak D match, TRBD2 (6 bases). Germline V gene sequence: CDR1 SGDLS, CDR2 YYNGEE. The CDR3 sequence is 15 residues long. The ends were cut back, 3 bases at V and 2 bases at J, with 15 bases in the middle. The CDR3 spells CASSEYPGGTYEQYF. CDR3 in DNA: TGTGCCAGCAGCGAGTACCCCGGGGGTACCTACGAGCAGTACTTC.

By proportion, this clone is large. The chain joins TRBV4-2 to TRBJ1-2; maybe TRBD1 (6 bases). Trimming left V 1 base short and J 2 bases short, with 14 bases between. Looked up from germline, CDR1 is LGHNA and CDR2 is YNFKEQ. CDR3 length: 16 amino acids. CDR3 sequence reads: CASSQAVGGENYGYTF. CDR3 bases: TGTGCCAGCAGCCAAGCCGTGGGGGGCGAGAACTATGGCTACACCTTC.

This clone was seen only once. CDR3 DNA: TGTGCCACCGCCAGCTCCTCCTACGAGCAGTACTTC. Its protein is CATASSSYEQYF. The J gene is TRBJ2-7, the V gene TRBV18, with unresolved D. V was cut by 10 bases and J by 0 bases, with 10 bases left in between. The CDR3 runs to 12 residues. Germline V gives CDR1 KGHSH, CDR2 LQKENI. Full variable domain (remainder filled in from reference TRBV18 and TRBJ2-7): NAGVMQNPRHLVRRRGQEARLRCSPMKGHSHVYWYRQLPEEGLKFMVYLQKENIIDESGMPKERFSAEFPKEGPSILRIQQVVRGDSAAYFCATASSSYEQYFGPGTRLTVT.

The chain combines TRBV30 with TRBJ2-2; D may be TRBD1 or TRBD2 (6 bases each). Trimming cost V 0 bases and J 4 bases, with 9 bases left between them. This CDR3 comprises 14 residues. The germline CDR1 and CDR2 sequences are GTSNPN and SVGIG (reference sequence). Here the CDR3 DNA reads TGTGCCTGGAGTGTGGAGGGGGTCACCGGGGAGCTGTTTTTT. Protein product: CAWSVEGVTGELFF. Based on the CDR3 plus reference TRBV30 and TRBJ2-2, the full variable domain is SQTIHQWPATLVQPVGSPLSLECTVEGTSNPNLYWYRQAAGRGLQLLFYSVGIGQISSEVPQNLSASRPQDRQFILSSKKLLLSDSGFYLCAWSVEGVTGELFFGEGSRLTVL.

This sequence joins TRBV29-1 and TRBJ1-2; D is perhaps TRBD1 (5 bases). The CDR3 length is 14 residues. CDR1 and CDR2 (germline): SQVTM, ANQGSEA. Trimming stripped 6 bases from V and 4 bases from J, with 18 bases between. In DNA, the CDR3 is TGCAGCGTACAACCCCCCGGGGCCGTCTATGGCTACACCTTC. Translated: CSVQPPGAVYGYTF.

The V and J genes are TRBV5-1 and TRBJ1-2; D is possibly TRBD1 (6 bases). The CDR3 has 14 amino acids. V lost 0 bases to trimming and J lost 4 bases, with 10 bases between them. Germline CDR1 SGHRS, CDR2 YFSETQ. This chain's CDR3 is CASSLDREGYGYTF. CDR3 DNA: TGCGCCAGCAGCTTGGACAGGGAGGGCTATGGCTACACCTTC.

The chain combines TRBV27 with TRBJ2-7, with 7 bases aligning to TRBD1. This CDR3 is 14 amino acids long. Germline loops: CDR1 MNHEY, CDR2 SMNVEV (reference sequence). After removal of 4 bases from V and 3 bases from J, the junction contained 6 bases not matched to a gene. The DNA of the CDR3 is TGTGCCAGCAGTTCAGGGACAGAACTCTACGAGCAGTACTTC. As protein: CASSSGTELYEQYF.

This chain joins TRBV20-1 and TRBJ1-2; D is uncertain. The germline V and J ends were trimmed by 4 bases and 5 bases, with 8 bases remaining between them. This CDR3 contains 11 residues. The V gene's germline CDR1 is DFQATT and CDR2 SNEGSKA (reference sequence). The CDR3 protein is CSANVNYGYTF. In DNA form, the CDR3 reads TGCAGTGCTAACGTTAATTATGGCTACACCTTC.

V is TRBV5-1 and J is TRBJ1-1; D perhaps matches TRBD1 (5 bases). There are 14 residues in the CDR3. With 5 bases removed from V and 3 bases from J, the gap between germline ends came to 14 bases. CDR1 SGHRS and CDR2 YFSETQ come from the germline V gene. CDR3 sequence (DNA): TGCGCCAGCAGGGGAGAATTGACAGACACTGAAGCTTTCTTT. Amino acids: CASRGELTDTEAFF. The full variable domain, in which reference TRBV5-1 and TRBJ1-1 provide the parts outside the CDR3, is KAGVTQTPRYLIKTRGQQVTLSCSPISGHRSVSWYQQTPGQGLQFLFEYFSETQRNKGNFPGRFSGRQFSNSRSEMNVSTLELGDSALYLCASRGELTDTEAFFGQGTRLTVV.

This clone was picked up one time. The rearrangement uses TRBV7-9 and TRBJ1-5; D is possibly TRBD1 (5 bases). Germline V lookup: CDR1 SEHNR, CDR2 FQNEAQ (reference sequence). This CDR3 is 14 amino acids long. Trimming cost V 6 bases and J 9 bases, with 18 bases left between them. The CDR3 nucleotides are TGTGCCAGCAGGGAACTGACTCGCGGGGGGCCCCAGCATTTT. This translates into CASRELTRGGPQHF.